The clone carrying this T cell receptor beta chain was detected only a few times. The data originate from a study of beta chain features in type 1 diabetes. Overall study: Cell yields, age and gender were similar between patients and healthy donors.

The CDR3 spans 18 residues. Germline values: CDR1 SEHNR, CDR2 FQNEAQ (reference sequence). Losses at the gene ends were 4 bases for V and 0 bases for J; bases not matched to a gene: 11. The investigators reverse transcribed all of the isolated RNA, so they sequenced expressed TCRB transcripts. Produced via immunoSEQ multiplex PCR; TCRdb's table is partial and in-frame only. The sample holds about 130,000 clones, around 8.7% seen once. Material for sequencing was central memory CD4+ T cells from blood. V gene TRBV7-9 combines with J gene TRBJ2-1; 8 bases map to TRBD1. The receptor's source is a man aged 18 to 35 in good health. Here the CDR3 reads CASSSGTGELSSYNEQFF. CDR3 coding DNA: TGTGCCAGCAGCTCCGGGACAGGAGAGTTGAGCTCCTACAATGAGCAGTTCTTC.